This T cell receptor (beta chain) comes out of a study of OX40 agonist ivuxolimab in advanced cancers. Study overall: Partial responses were achieved by three patients, of whom one had hepatocellular carcinoma and two had cutaneous melanoma.

A remark on this clone: Its antigen is unknown.

Findings and limits, study-wide: Also present in some nonresponders was a low level of normalized T-cell clonal expansion. Partial responders at 0.1-3.0 mg/kg showed near-lowest clonal expansion.

The data were produced by immunoSEQ multiplex PCR, yet TCRdb's version contains in-frame clones alone and is incomplete. The data hold about 83,000 clones, with around 85% observed a single time. The source material was CD4+ or CD8+ T cells sorted from blood, sampled in a trial of the OX40 agonist ivuxolimab. This TCR was recovered from an adult with an advanced solid tumor such as melanoma, head and neck, liver or kidney cancer.

The CDR3 sequence is CASSENQETQYF. Here the CDR3 DNA reads TGTGCCAGCAGTGAAAATCAAGAGACCCAGTACTTC. This rearrangement joins TRBV25-1 to TRBJ2-5; D call uncertain. V was pared by 2 bases and J by 2 bases, with 3 bases between. Germline loops: CDR1 MGHDK, CDR2 SYGVNS. The CDR3 length is 12 residues.